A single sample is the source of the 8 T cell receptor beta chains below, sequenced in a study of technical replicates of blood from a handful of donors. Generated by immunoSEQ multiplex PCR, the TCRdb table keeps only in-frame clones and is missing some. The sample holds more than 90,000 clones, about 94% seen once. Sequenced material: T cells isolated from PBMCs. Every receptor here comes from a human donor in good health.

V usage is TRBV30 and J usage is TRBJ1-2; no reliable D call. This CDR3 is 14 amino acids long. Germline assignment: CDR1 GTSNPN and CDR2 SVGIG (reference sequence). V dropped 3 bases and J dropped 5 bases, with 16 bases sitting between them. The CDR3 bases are TGTGCCTGGAGAGAACCAGGAAAGTCATATGGCTACACCTTC. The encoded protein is CAWREPGKSYGYTF.

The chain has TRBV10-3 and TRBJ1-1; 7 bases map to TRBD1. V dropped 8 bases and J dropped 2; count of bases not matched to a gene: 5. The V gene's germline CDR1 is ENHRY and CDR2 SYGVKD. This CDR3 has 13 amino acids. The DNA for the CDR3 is TGTGCCATCCAAGGGACAGCTAACACTGAAGCTTTCTTT. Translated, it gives CAIQGTANTEAFF.

The DNA for the CDR3 is TGTGCCAGTAGTATGCACAGGGGGCACACTGAAGCTTTCTTT. Residues: CASSMHRGHTEAFF. The rearrangement uses TRBV19 and TRBJ1-1; the match to TRBD1 covers 9 bases. The junction had 2 bases not matched to a gene; V was cut back by 3 bases and J by 3 bases. The CDR3 has 14 residues. The V gene's germline CDR1 is LNHDA and CDR2 SQIVND (reference sequence).

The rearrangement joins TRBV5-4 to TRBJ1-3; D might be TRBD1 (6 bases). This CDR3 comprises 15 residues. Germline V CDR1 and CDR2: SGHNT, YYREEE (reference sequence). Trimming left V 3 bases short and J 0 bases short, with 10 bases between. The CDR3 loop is CASSSGTLSGNTIYF. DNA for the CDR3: TGTGCCAGCAGCTCGGGGACACTCTCTGGAAACACCATATATTTT.

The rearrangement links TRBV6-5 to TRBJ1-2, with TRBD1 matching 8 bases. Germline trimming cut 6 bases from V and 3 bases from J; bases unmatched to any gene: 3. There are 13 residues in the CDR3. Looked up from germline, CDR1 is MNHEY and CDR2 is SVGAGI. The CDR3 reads CASRPDRDYGYTF. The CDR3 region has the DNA TGTGCCAGCAGACCGGACAGGGACTATGGCTACACCTTC.

The DNA of the CDR3 is TGCGCCAGCAGCCAAGAGGGCGGGGGGGCCCGGCTGGACAATGAGCAGTTCTTC. Translated, it gives CASSQEGGGARLDNEQFF. This rearrangement joins TRBV4-1 to TRBJ2-1; TRBD2 aligns across 9 bases. Trimming cost V 0 bases and J 5 bases; bases outside gene matches: 11. CDR1 and CDR2 (germline): MGHRA, YSYEKL. The CDR3 runs to 18 residues.

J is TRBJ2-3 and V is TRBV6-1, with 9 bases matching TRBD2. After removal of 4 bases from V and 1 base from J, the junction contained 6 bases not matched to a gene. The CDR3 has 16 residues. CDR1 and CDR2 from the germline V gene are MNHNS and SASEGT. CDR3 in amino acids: CASSVFSGSGTDTQYF. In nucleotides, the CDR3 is TGTGCCAGCAGTGTTTTTAGCGGGAGTGGCACAGATACGCAGTATTTT.

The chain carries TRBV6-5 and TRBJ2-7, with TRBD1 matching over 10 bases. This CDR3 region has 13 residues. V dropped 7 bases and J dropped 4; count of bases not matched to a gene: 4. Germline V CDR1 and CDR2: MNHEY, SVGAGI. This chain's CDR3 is CASTPGQGYEQYF. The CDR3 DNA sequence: TGTGCCAGCACCCCGGGACAGGGGTACGAGCAGTACTTC.